Listed here are 32 T cell receptor beta chains from one sample, sequenced in a study of OX40 agonist ivuxolimab in advanced cancers. Profiling relied on immunoSEQ multiplex PCR, and the TCRdb table lists in-frame clones only, not all of them. In the table there are tens of thousands of clones, roughly nine tenths of which are singletons. Sample: CD4+ or CD8+ T cells sorted from blood, taken in a trial of the OX40 agonist ivuxolimab. These receptors were collected from an adult with an advanced solid tumor such as melanoma, head and neck, liver or kidney cancer.

The chain has TRBV27 and TRBJ1-6; possible D gene TRBD1, 6 bases. With 2 bases removed from V and 9 bases from J, the gap between germline ends came to 11 bases. The germline gives CDR1 MNHEY, CDR2 SMNVEV (reference sequence). The CDR3 length is 14 residues. The CDR3 loop reads CASSLTGSGSPLHF. The CDR3 nucleotides read TGTGCCAGCAGTTTAACAGGGAGTGGTTCACCCCTCCACTTT.

This chain connects TRBV4-1 to TRBJ1-2; D gene unclear. The CDR3 sequence is 14 residues long. The germline V gene has CDR1 MGHRA and CDR2 YSYEKL. Trimming stripped 1 base from V and 6 bases from J, with 12 bases between. The CDR3 DNA reads TGCGCCAGCAGCCAAGCCCGACCGCGTAATGGCTACACCTTC. Amino acid sequence: CASSQARPRNGYTF.

The chain recombines TRBV4-3 with TRBJ2-1; 9 positions agree with TRBD2. J was trimmed by 7 bases and V by 2 bases; bases with no gene match: 6. CDR1 is LGHNA, CDR2 YSLEER, per germline. There are 15 residues in the CDR3. CDR3 residues: CASSQRAGGLNEQFF. CDR3 DNA: TGCGCCAGCAGCCAACGGGCGGGGGGGCTAAATGAGCAGTTCTTC.

The chain employs TRBV28 and TRBJ1-5; TRBD1 matches at 10 bases. This CDR3 is 16 amino acids long. V lost 3 bases, J lost 4 bases, and 6 bases stayed unmatched. Germline CDR1 reads MDHEN; CDR2 reads SYDVKM. The CDR3 region is CASSFSPGQGNQPQHF. The CDR3 DNA is TGTGCCAGCAGTTTCTCCCCGGGACAGGGGAATCAGCCCCAGCATTTT.

The rearrangement uses TRBV29-1 and TRBJ1-2, with D perhaps TRBD1 (5 bases). CDR1 and CDR2 from the germline V gene are SQVTM and ANQGSEA. Trimming took off 3 bases at V and 0 bases at J, with 14 bases between the two ends. The CDR3 sequence is 15 residues long. The CDR3, as DNA: TGCAGCGTTGATCCAGGTTTGGGGGCTAACTATGGCTACACCTTC. This translates into CSVDPGLGANYGYTF.

The genes are TRBV30 and TRBJ2-1; 7 nucleotides agree with TRBD2. This CDR3 is built from 15 residues. The trim removed 2 bases at V and 0 bases at J, leaving 4 bases unmatched. In germline, CDR1 is GTSNPN, CDR2 SVGIG (reference sequence). The CDR3 is CAWSLAASSYNEQFF. The CDR3 coding sequence is TGTGCCTGGAGTCTAGCGGCCAGCTCCTACAATGAGCAGTTCTTC.

This chain links TRBV6-1 with TRBJ1-3, with D unresolved. The ends were cut back, 7 bases at V and 0 bases at J, with 13 bases in the middle. From germline, CDR1 is MNHNS and CDR2 SASEGT. The CDR3 runs 15 residues. The CDR3 reads CASNKKPDSGNTIYF. In DNA, the CDR3 is TGTGCCAGCAACAAAAAGCCAGACTCTGGAAACACCATATATTTT.

Points on this clone: This CDR3 is also generated by other DNA sequences in the sample. The chain is built from TRBV30 and TRBJ1-2, with D perhaps matching TRBD1 (5 bases). Trimming cost V 5 bases and J 7 bases, with 26 bases left between them. Germline CDR1 reads GTSNPN; CDR2 reads SVGIG (reference sequence). CDR3 length: 16 residues. The CDR3 protein is CAWENFRTGGLSGYTF. The DNA for the CDR3 is TGTGCCTGGGAGAACTTTCGGACGGGGGGTTTGTCTGGCTACACCTTC.

J is TRBJ1-2 and V is TRBV28, with a tentative D call TRBD1 (5 bases). This CDR3 spans 12 amino acids. Per the germline V gene, CDR1 is MDHEN and CDR2 is SYDVKM. V shed 5 bases and J shed 3 bases, with 7 bases lying between them. The CDR3 region has the DNA TGTGCCAGCAGTAGACAGTACTATGGCTACACCTTC. Translation: CASSRQYYGYTF.

This clone has only one observation. J is TRBJ1-5 and V is TRBV2; TRBD1 might be the D (5 bases). The CDR3 runs to 15 residues. The germline V gene encodes CDR1 SNHLY and CDR2 FYNNEI. The germline V and J ends were trimmed by 2 bases and 1 base, with 9 bases remaining between them. CDR3 loop: CASSEQGGSNQPQHF. As DNA, the CDR3 is TGTGCCAGCAGTGAACAGGGTGGGAGCAATCAGCCCCAGCATTTT. The entire variable domain, with the rest obtained from reference TRBV2 and TRBJ1-5, is as follows: EPEVTQTPSHQVTQMGQEVILRCVPISNHLYFYWYRQILGQKVEFLVSFYNNEISEKSEIFDDQFSVERPDGSNFTLKIRSTKLEDSAMYFCASSEQGGSNQPQHFGDGTRLSIL.

This clone was detected only once. This chain connects TRBV6-5 to TRBJ1-2; D is undetermined. Trimming pared 0 bases from V and 0 bases from J, leaving 11 bases between. CDR3 length: 16 residues. The germline gives CDR1 MNHEY, CDR2 SVGAGI. CDR3: CASSYSGGEANYGYTF. CDR3 DNA: TGTGCCAGCAGTTACTCTGGCGGGGAGGCTAACTATGGCTACACCTTC.

The gene calls are TRBV6-5 and TRBJ1-2; TRBD1 aligns across 8 bases. The CDR3 loop spans 14 amino acids. The V gene's germline CDR1 is MNHEY and CDR2 SVGAGI. The V gene end was trimmed by 6 bases and the J gene end by 8 bases; junction bases not matched to a gene: 11. The DNA for the CDR3 is TGTGCCAGCAGGCACGGACAGGGCGTCGGAGGCTACACCTTC. Amino acids: CASRHGQGVGGYTF.

Only a few counts were recorded for this clone. The chain has TRBV29-1 and TRBJ1-2; D may be TRBD1 (6 bases). The CDR3 extends over 13 amino acids. Deletions cut 6 bases from V and 1 base from J, with 12 bases between. Per the germline V gene, CDR1 is SQVTM and CDR2 is ANQGSEA. CDR3 in DNA: TGCAGCGTGTATGGGGGCTTTAACTATGGCTACACCTTC. Its protein is CSVYGGFNYGYTF.

This clone was recorded only once. The V call is TRBV30, the J call TRBJ2-1; D gene uncertain. The V gene lost 0 bases and the J gene lost 4 bases, with 7 bases spanning the gap. Germline CDR1 and CDR2: GTSNPN and SVGIG (reference sequence). This CDR3 spans 13 amino acids. The CDR3 bases are TGTGCCTGGAGTGTAGGGCGATACAATGAGCAGTTCTTC. The encoded protein is CAWSVGRYNEQFF.

J is TRBJ2-7 and V is TRBV2; D uncertain. Trimming shortened V by 4 bases and J by 1 base, and 2 bases separated the two germline ends. The CDR3 runs 11 residues. Per the germline V gene, CDR1 is SNHLY and CDR2 is FYNNEI. The CDR3: CASSASYEQYV. Here the CDR3 DNA reads TGTGCCAGCAGTGCTTCCTACGAGCAGTACGTC.

J is TRBJ1-2 and V is TRBV27, with D possibly matching TRBD1 (5 bases). This CDR3 region has 16 residues. The V and J ends lost 7 bases and 7 bases respectively, with 25 bases between them. Germline-derived CDR1 and CDR2 are MNHEY and SMNVEV (reference sequence). CDR3 nucleotides: TGTGCCAGCACTTCGCGTGACCTCGGCAGGGCAGCTGGCTACACCTTC. It is translated as CASTSRDLGRAAGYTF.

The chain is built from TRBV29-1 and TRBJ1-2; D is unclear. Germline assignment: CDR1 SQVTM and CDR2 ANQGSEA. V lost 6 bases and J 5 bases, leaving 13 bases between the germline ends. The CDR3 contains 12 residues. The CDR3 reads CSVPQLGYGYTF. The CDR3, as DNA: TGCAGCGTCCCGCAGTTGGGATATGGCTACACCTTC.

The CDR3 DNA reads TGTGCCAGCAACCGGGACTATCAGGCAGATACGCAGTATTTT. Protein: CASNRDYQADTQYF. The V gene is TRBV27, the J gene TRBJ2-3; 7 bases are shared with TRBD2. This CDR3 is built from 14 residues. Germline CDR1 is MNHEY and CDR2 is SMNVEV (reference sequence). V shed 7 bases, J shed 4 bases, and the junction held 8 bases outside the gene matches.

The V call is TRBV5-1, the J call TRBJ2-2; 8 nucleotides line up with TRBD2. V lost 4 bases and J lost 6; bases outside the gene matches: 14. The CDR3 consists of 17 residues. Germline V gene sequence: CDR1 SGHRS, CDR2 YFSETQ. The CDR3 is CASSSPHRTSSPGELFF. CDR3 sequence (DNA): TGCGCCAGCAGCAGCCCACACCGGACTAGCTCACCCGGGGAGCTGTTTTTT.

This chain links TRBV7-6 with TRBJ2-5; no firm D call. The V and J ends lost 4 bases and 5 bases respectively, with 11 bases between them. Per germline, CDR1 SGHVS and CDR2 FNYEAQ. The CDR3 consists of 13 residues. In DNA form, the CDR3 reads TGTGCCAGCAGCTGGGGTCCGAGGGAGACCCAGTACTTC. Its translation: CASSWGPRETQYF.

V and J are TRBV30 and TRBJ1-2; 8 nucleotides agree with TRBD1. CDR3 length: 14 amino acids. Germline assignment: CDR1 GTSNPN and CDR2 SVGIG (reference sequence). Trimming at V came to 0 bases and at J to 8 bases, leaving 8 bases not matched to a gene. CDR3 bases: TGTGCCTGGAGTGTACTCACAGGGGGAATCGGCTACACCTTC. This translates into CAWSVLTGGIGYTF.

This rearrangement joins TRBV15 to TRBJ1-1; tentative D call: TRBD1 (5 bases). V lost 6 bases and J lost 6, with 11 bases in between. Germline CDR1 and CDR2: LNHNV and YYDKDF (reference sequence). This CDR3 region has 12 residues. As DNA, the CDR3 is TGTGCCACCAGTTCAGGGTTTCCTGAAGCTTTCTTT. Translating gives CATSSGFPEAFF.

This clone was recorded a few times. This specimen includes other DNA sequences encoding the same CDR3. The chain joins TRBV28 to TRBJ1-5; D is undetermined. V was clipped by 3 bases and J by 6 bases, with 3 bases between them. This CDR3 spans 11 amino acids. Germline assignment: CDR1 MDHEN and CDR2 SYDVKM. CDR3 in amino acids: CASSFGQPQHF. DNA of the CDR3: TGTGCCAGCAGTTTTGGTCAGCCCCAGCATTTT.

The chain combines TRBV7-2 with TRBJ1-1, with D tentatively TRBD1 (5 bases). CDR3 length equals 14 residues. Germline CDR1 is SGHTA and CDR2 is FQGNSA. Trimming stripped 4 bases from V and 3 bases from J, with 12 bases between. CDR3 nucleotide sequence: TGTGCCAGCAGCTCGGGGCGGGGAGACACTGAAGCTTTCTTT. Its protein is CASSSGRGDTEAFF.

The chain links TRBV19 to TRBJ2-7; D gene uncertain. The V end was cut by 5 bases, the J end by 3 bases, with 17 bases between. The CDR3 contains 15 residues. From germline, CDR1 is LNHDA and CDR2 SQIVND (reference sequence). The CDR3 region has the DNA TGTGCCAGTAGTGTCGAGATAGGGTTAATCTACGAGCAGTACTTC. Its translation is CASSVEIGLIYEQYF.

V usage is TRBV28 and J usage is TRBJ2-3; D is uncertain. Deletions cut 2 bases from V and 6 bases from J, with 9 bases between. CDR1 MDHEN and CDR2 SYDVKM come from the germline V gene. The CDR3 covers 13 residues. The CDR3 nucleotides read TGTGCCAGCAGTTTAGGTTTCTTGGATACGCAGTATTTT. It yields the protein CASSLGFLDTQYF.

The V call is TRBV13, the J call TRBJ2-3, with no clear D. CDR3 size: 12 residues. CDR1 is PRHDT and CDR2 is FYEKMQ in the germline V gene (reference sequence). Trimming took 3 bases from V and 6 from J, leaving 7 bases between them. The CDR3 protein is CASSFSGDTQYF. In nucleotides, the CDR3 is TGTGCCAGCAGCTTTAGTGGGGATACGCAGTATTTT.

J is TRBJ2-5 and V is TRBV6-6, with 13 bases identical to TRBD2. Trimming took 6 bases from V and 7 from J; bases not matched to a gene: 8. This CDR3 region has 15 residues. Germline V lookup: CDR1 MNHNY, CDR2 SVGAGI (reference sequence). The CDR3 DNA reads TGTGCCAGCAGAGGGACTAGCGGGGTTGGTAGGACCCAGTACTTC. It is translated as CASRGTSGVGRTQYF.

The chain carries TRBV28 and TRBJ2-3; 14 bases align to TRBD2. The CDR3 sequence is 16 residues long. The V segment lost 3 bases and the J segment 4 bases; nucleotides outside the gene matches: 3. CDR1 is MDHEN, CDR2 SYDVKM, per germline. CDR3: CASSLTSGGEADTQYF. In nucleotides, the CDR3 is TGTGCCAGCAGTTTGACTAGCGGGGGGGAAGCAGATACGCAGTATTTT.

This clone was detected once. The chain joins TRBV2 to TRBJ2-5; the match to TRBD1 covers 7 bases. Near its end, the DNA agrees better with TRBJ2-7, so the J call may be wrong. The CDR3 extends over 13 amino acids. Germline-derived CDR1 and CDR2 are SNHLY and FYNNEI. For the CDR3, the DNA is TGTGCCAGCGCCCCCTGGGACAGCTACGAGCAGTACTTC. Its translation is CASAPWDSYEQYF.

The CDR3 DNA reads as TGTGCCAGCAGGCGACCTTTTCCGACAGGGTCAGGAAACACCATATATTTT. Translated, it gives CASRRPFPTGSGNTIYF. The V call is TRBV7-3, the J call TRBJ1-3; TRBD1 matches 7 bases. The V and J ends lost 6 bases and 4 bases, in that order; junction bases with no gene match: 15. Germline V gene sequence: CDR1 SGHTA, CDR2 FQGTGA. The CDR3 loop spans 17 amino acids.

V usage is TRBV7-3 and J usage is TRBJ2-5, with TRBD2 as a possible D gene (6 bases). Germline V lookup: CDR1 SGHTA, CDR2 FQGTGA. Trimming took off 5 bases at V and 5 bases at J, with 15 bases between the two ends. The CDR3 sequence is 14 residues long. CDR3 in amino acids: CASSPTSMGETQYF. In DNA form, the CDR3 reads TGTGCCAGCAGCCCTACTAGCATGGGGGAGACCCAGTACTTC.